The clone carrying this T cell receptor beta chain was counted once. Antigen: not known. This entry is derived from a study of CD8+ T cells in alopecia areata. Study-wide background: After 6 to 18 months of tofacitinib, follow-up continued 6 months off drug. Study results and limitations: Only a single nonresponder existed, so baseline CD8+ expansion links stay unclear. The study found that many expanded lesional clones persisted in scalp and blood during tofacitinib. In patients, TCRs were shared less clearly than in mice, and HLA may possibly be involved.

Treatment specified: oral pan-JAK inhibitor, 5-10 mg twice daily. Isolated RNA was reverse transcribed into cDNA used as the sequencing template. Sequenced by immunoSEQ multiplex PCR; TCRdb stores in-frame clones only, minus some. The table shows about 190,000 clones, with about three fifths occurring only once. The CDR3 consists of 13 residues. Germline loops: CDR1 SGHAT, CDR2 FQDESV (reference sequence). Deletions cut 5 bases from V and 1 base from J, with 8 bases between. The source material was CD4+ T cells sorted from blood, sampled at week 4, from a patient treated with tofacitinib. The TCR comes from a human donor with alopecia areata. V gene TRBV11-1 combines with J gene TRBJ1-1; D possibly corresponds to TRBD1 (5 bases). In nucleotides, the CDR3 is TGTGCCAGCAGCGTGACAGAGAACACTGAAGCTTTCTTT. It specifies CASSVTENTEAFF.